Reported below is one T cell receptor (beta chain). The data stem from a study of control samples from healthy donors and cancer patients. Germline CDR1 and CDR2: MNHEY and SVGAGI. CDR3 size: 15 residues. The germline V and J ends were trimmed by 2 bases and 6 bases, with 17 bases remaining between them. Profiled with immunoSEQ multiplex PCR; TCRdb holds only in-frame clones, not every one. This table holds fewer than 200,000 clones, 80% to 95% found once. What was sequenced was blood. The TCR originated in a woman aged 60-75 years in good health. V and J are TRBV6-5 and TRBJ2-7; D is tentatively TRBD1 or TRBD2 (5 bases each). CDR3 sequence reads: CASSYLPGMGVEQYF. The CDR3 region has the DNA TGTGCCAGCAGTTACCTCCCAGGGATGGGAGTCGAGCAGTACTTC.